Presented here are 10 T cell receptor beta chains from one specimen sequenced in a study of cytomegalovirus exposure and HLA in healthy donors. PCR used 60 Vbeta primers and 13 Jbeta primers. Sequenced by immunoSEQ multiplex PCR; TCRdb stores in-frame clones only, minus some. Here the sample spans 95,000 to 150,000 clones, around three quarters being singletons. Sample: PBMCs. Source of these receptors: a female donor in good health and CMV-seronegative.

Concerning this clone itself: The sample carries other DNA sequences with the same CDR3. The gene calls are TRBV7-8 and TRBJ2-1; the D gene is possibly TRBD2 (5 bases). CDR1 and CDR2 (germline): SGHVS, FQNEAQ. V was trimmed by 6 bases and J by 5 bases, leaving 17 bases between them. CDR3 size: 15 residues. The CDR3 reads CASSAPSRGNNEQFF. For the CDR3, the DNA is TGTGCCAGCAGTGCCCCATCGAGAGGGAACAATGAGCAGTTCTTC.

The chain's CDR3 is CASSDLRVYEQYF. CDR3 nucleotides: TGCGCCAGCAGTGATCTCAGGGTGTACGAGCAGTACTTC. The V call is TRBV10-1, the J call TRBJ2-7; TRBD1 is a possible D gene (5 bases). The V end was cut by 3 bases, the J end by 4 bases, with 10 bases between. This CDR3 spans 13 amino acids. Germline CDR1 is WNHNN and CDR2 is SYGVQD (reference sequence).

In the case of this clone: A read error may produce the germline difference seen at one junction end. This chain joins TRBV27 and TRBJ2-6; tentative D call: TRBD1 (5 bases). CDR1 MNHEY and CDR2 SMNVEV come from the germline V gene (reference sequence). CDR3 length: 15 residues. The CDR3 here is CASRKAGSGANGLTF. CDR3 DNA: TGTGCCAGCAGGAAGGCAGGGTCTGGGGCCAACGGCCTGACTTTC. Drawing the rest from reference TRBV27 and TRBJ2-6, the complete variable domain is EAQVTQNPRYLITVTGKKLTVTCSQNMNHEYMSWYRQDPGLGLRQIYYSMNVEVTDKGDVPEGYKVSRKEKRNFPLILESPSPNQTSLYFCASRKAGSGANGLTFGAGSRLTVL.

This clone appeared a few times. The rearrangement uses TRBV5-1 and TRBJ1-1; the D is unclear. CDR3 length equals 15 residues. Trimming left V 0 bases short and J 1 base short, with 10 bases between. Germline V gene data show CDR1 as SGHRS and CDR2 as YFSETQ. CDR3 in amino acids: CASSLERQANTEAFF. The CDR3 nucleotides read TGCGCCAGCAGCTTGGAACGGCAGGCGAACACTGAAGCTTTCTTT.

The V call is TRBV28, the J call TRBJ1-2; 7 bases match TRBD1. Germline lookup yields CDR1 MDHEN and CDR2 SYDVKM. V lost 5 bases and J lost 6; bases outside the gene matches: 6. The CDR3 has 13 amino acids. The CDR3: CASSLDRLDGYTF. In DNA, the CDR3 is TGTGCCAGCAGTCTGGACAGGTTGGATGGCTACACCTTC.

This sequence joins TRBV9 and TRBJ2-2; D possibly corresponds to TRBD1 (6 bases). Germline values: CDR1 SGDLS, CDR2 YYNGEE. The germline V and J ends were trimmed by 6 bases and 2 bases, with 14 bases remaining between them. The CDR3 spans 15 residues. This CDR3 reads CASTPTGRNTGELFF. Written as DNA, the CDR3 is TGTGCCAGCACCCCTACAGGGCGCAACACCGGGGAGCTGTTTTTT.

This chain connects TRBV5-4 to TRBJ2-7, with D maybe TRBD2 (5 bases). This CDR3 spans 14 amino acids. The ends were cut back, 0 bases at V and 3 bases at J, with 10 bases in the middle. CDR1 and CDR2 (germline): SGHNT, YYREEE (reference sequence). CDR3 protein: CASSLAGLVYEQYF. The CDR3 nucleotides read TGTGCCAGCAGCTTGGCCGGACTGGTCTACGAGCAGTACTTC.

This chain connects TRBV2 to TRBJ2-5; TRBD1 matches at 9 bases. The germline V gene encodes CDR1 SNHLY and CDR2 FYNNEI. V gave up 3 bases and J gave up 4 bases; unmatched junction bases: 6. The CDR3 sequence is 15 residues long. CDR3 region: CASSEPGQGGETQYF. CDR3 coding DNA: TGTGCCAGCAGTGAGCCGGGACAGGGAGGAGAGACCCAGTACTTC.

This clone was seen a handful of times. Here the CDR3 DNA reads TGTGCCAGCAGCCTCGACAGGGGGCTAACCTACGAGCAGTACTTC. Translated, it gives CASSLDRGLTYEQYF. The V and J genes are TRBV6-1 and TRBJ2-7, with TRBD1 identical over 10 bases. The CDR3 is 15 residues long. Trimming removed 6 bases from V and 2 bases from J; junction bases left unmatched: 7. Germline CDR1 MNHNS, CDR2 SASEGT.

This chain uses TRBV9 with TRBJ2-1, with 10 bases lining up with TRBD2. The V and J ends lost 0 bases and 8 bases, in that order; junction bases with no gene match: 5. The CDR3 has 15 amino acids. The germline V gene encodes CDR1 SGDLS and CDR2 YYNGEE. The CDR3 region has the DNA TGTGCCAGCAGCGTAGTTGCTAGCGGGAGCTATGAGCAGTTCTTC. This translates into CASSVVASGSYEQFF.